A selection of T cell receptor beta chains follows, all from one sample in a study of blood T cell repertoires in COVID-19. Sequencing was performed with immunoSEQ multiplex PCR; in TCRdb, only in-frame clones are kept and a portion is missing. The data show roughly 300,000 clones, over 85% seen once. Sequences were obtained from peripheral blood. These receptor sequences come from a woman in her twenties or thirties with COVID-19, enrolled during active disease. The CDR3 runs from the conserved cysteine through the conserved F or W. D genes are given only for firm matches. Rows may omit the clone size; those that give it use once, few, many or a size class.

>TRBV11-3|.|.|TRBJ1-2
CASSSLIQGGSYGYTF
TGTGCCAGCAGCTCATTAATCCAGGGAGGAAGCTATGGCTACACCTTC
>TRBV6-4|TRBD2|.|TRBJ2-3
CASSDSSGGTDTQYF
TGTGCCAGCAGTGACTCTAGCGGGGGCACAGATACGCAGTATTTT
>TRBV28|TRBD2|.|TRBJ2-3
CASSTGLAVDTQYF
TGTGCCAGCAGCACGGGACTAGCTGTAGATACGCAGTATTTT
>TRBV4-3|.|.|TRBJ1-2
CASSQGTGNNYGYTF
TGCGCCAGCAGCCAAGGAACAGGAAACAACTATGGCTACACCTTC
>TRBV6-5|TRBD2|once|TRBJ2-1
CASSPGLAENNEQFF
TGTGCCAGCAGCCCAGGACTAGCGGAAAACAATGAGCAGTTCTTC
>TRBV5-6|.|.|TRBJ1-2
CASSPVGGDWTYGYTF
TGTGCCAGCAGCCCCGTGGGGGGGGACTGGACCTATGGCTACACCTTC
>TRBV7-8|TRBD1|.|TRBJ2-7
CASSAPRTGKEYEQYF
TGTGCCAGCAGCGCACCGAGGACAGGGAAGGAGTACGAGCAGTACTTC
>TRBV3-1/TRBV3-2|.|.|TRBJ2-3
CASSQGQGLTDTQYF
TGTGCCAGCAGCCAAGGGCAGGGCCTCACAGATACGCAGTATTTT
>TRBV5-1|TRBD1|.|TRBJ1-1
CASSLLGQGSRNTEAFF
TGCGCCAGCAGCTTGTTGGGACAGGGCTCCCGGAACACTGAAGCTTTCTTT
>TRBV27|.|.|TRBJ1-2
CASSLSLAGNYGYTF
TGTGCCAGCAGTTTATCTCTCGCAGGGAACTATGGCTACACCTTC
>TRBV3-1/TRBV3-2|TRBD1|.|TRBJ1-4
CASSPQGANEKLFF
TGTGCCAGCAGCCCACAGGGGGCCAATGAAAAACTGTTTTTT
>TRBV4-2|.|.|TRBJ1-6
CASSQRVNSPLHF
TGTGCCAGCAGCCAACGAGTTAATTCACCCCTCCACTTT
>TRBV6-1|.|.|TRBJ2-7
CASSEAWGVHYEQYF
TGTGCCAGCAGTGAAGCCTGGGGAGTACACTACGAGCAGTACTTC
>TRBV30|TRBD2|.|TRBJ2-2
CAWSGVAGANTGELFF
TGTGCCTGGAGTGGAGTGGCGGGGGCGAACACCGGGGAGCTGTTTTTT
>TRBV28|.|.|TRBJ1-2
CASSPGQRYGYTF
TGTGCCAGCAGCCCCGGACAGAGATATGGCTACACCTTC
>TRBV10-3|TRBD1|.|TRBJ2-5
CAIGTDQETQYF
TGTGCCATTGGGACAGACCAAGAGACCCAGTACTTC
>TRBV21-1|.|.|TRBJ2-2
CASSEAKGLGTGELFF
TGTGCCAGCTCCGAAGCGAAGGGGCTGGGGACCGGGGAGCTGTTTTTT
>TRBV5-1|.|.|TRBJ1-2
CASSLTAALSYGYTF
TGCGCCAGCAGCTTGACAGCCGCCCTCTCCTATGGCTACACCTTC
>TRBV30|.|.|TRBJ1-6
CAWSSPGLLSPLHF
TGTGCCTGGAGTTCACCAGGGCTGTTATCACCCCTCCACTTT
>TRBV27|TRBD1|.|TRBJ1-1
CASSSSLTGGAEAFF
TGTGCCAGCAGTTCCTCCCTGACAGGGGGGGCTGAAGCTTTCTTT
>TRBV4-2|.|.|TRBJ2-3
CASSQGGVDTDTQYF
TGTGCCAGCAGCCAAGGAGGCGTGGACACAGATACGCAGTATTTT
>TRBV5-1|TRBD2|.|TRBJ2-5
CASSRGAAGGEETQYF
TGCGCCAGCAGCCGCGGCGCAGCGGGGGGGGAAGAGACCCAGTACTTC
>TRBV7-6|TRBD2|once|TRBJ2-2
CASSYGGAGELFF
TGTGCCAGCAGCTACGGGGGGGCCGGGGAGCTGTTTTTT
>TRBV19|.|.|TRBJ2-1
CASNRPPYNEQFF
TGTGCCAGTAACAGGCCCCCCTACAATGAGCAGTTCTTC
>TRBV2|TRBD2|.|TRBJ2-7
CASRGTSGGYEQYF
TGTGCCAGCAGGGGAACTAGCGGGGGTTACGAGCAGTACTTC
>TRBV11-3|TRBD1|.|TRBJ1-3
CASSPGRDRGSGNTIYF
TGTGCCAGCAGCCCAGGGCGCGACAGGGGTAGTGGAAACACCATATATTTT
>TRBV6-5|.|.|TRBJ1-2
CASLRSLSYGYTF
TGTGCCAGCTTACGTAGCCTATCCTATGGCTACACCTTC
>TRBV19|.|.|TRBJ2-5
CASSPAMGLEETQYF
TGTGCCAGTAGTCCCGCGATGGGACTTGAAGAGACCCAGTACTTC
>TRBV30|TRBD1|.|TRBJ1-2
CAWSPDRDYGYTF
TGTGCCTGGAGTCCGGACAGGGACTATGGCTACACCTTC
>TRBV7-9|TRBD1|.|TRBJ1-5
CASSVTGGRHQPQHF
TGTGCCAGCAGCGTAACAGGGGGTAGGCATCAGCCCCAGCATTTT
>TRBV5-6|TRBD1|.|TRBJ1-1
CASSRIQGASTEAFF
TGTGCCAGCAGCCGGATACAGGGGGCGTCCACTGAAGCTTTCTTT
>TRBV5-8|TRBD1|.|TRBJ1-5
CASSLEAGGYQPQHF
TGTGCCAGCAGCTTGGAGGCAGGGGGCTACCAGCCCCAGCATTTT
>TRBV7-9|TRBD1|.|TRBJ1-2
CASSSDRGRTGYTF
TGTGCCAGCAGCTCGGACAGGGGGCGTACGGGCTACACCTTC
>TRBV11-2|.|once|TRBJ2-3
CASSRPTNTQYF
TGTGCCAGCAGCCGCCCCACTAATACGCAGTATTTT
>TRBV19|TRBD1|.|TRBJ2-4
CASSSPGQGSKNIQYF
TGTGCCAGTAGTTCACCGGGACAGGGTTCCAAAAACATTCAGTACTTC
>TRBV2|TRBD1|.|TRBJ1-2
CASSADRITNYGYTF
TGTGCCAGCAGTGCGGACAGGATTACTAACTATGGCTACACCTTC
>TRBV3-1/TRBV3-2|TRBD1|.|TRBJ1-2
CASSYQDREGYTF
TGTGCCAGCAGCTACCAGGACAGGGAGGGCTACACCTTC
>TRBV27|TRBD2|.|TRBJ2-1
CASKLAGESYNEQFF
TGTGCCAGCAAACTAGCGGGGGAATCCTACAATGAGCAGTTCTTC
>TRBV4-1|.|.|TRBJ1-3
CASSQEAWEKGNTIYF
TGCGCCAGCAGCCAAGAAGCCTGGGAGAAAGGAAACACCATATATTTT
>TRBV5-1|.|.|TRBJ1-1
CASSSQWGSEAFF
TGCGCCAGCAGCTCCCAGTGGGGCTCTGAAGCTTTCTTT
>TRBV2|TRBD2|.|TRBJ2-2
CACTSGGAGGELFF
TGTGCCTGCACTAGCGGGGGGGCCGGCGGGGAGCTGTTTTTT
>TRBV5-1|TRBD1|once|TRBJ2-7
CASSLADRGHEQYF
TGCGCCAGCAGCTTGGCGGACAGGGGCCACGAGCAGTACTTC
>TRBV7-9|.|.|TRBJ2-6
CASSPVSGANVLTF
TGTGCCAGCAGCCCCGTATCTGGGGCCAACGTCCTGACTTTC
>TRBV4-2|.|.|TRBJ1-2
CASSQGSGEANYGYTF
TGTGCCAGCAGCCAAGGTTCAGGGGAAGCCAACTATGGCTACACCTTC
>TRBV27|.|.|TRBJ1-6
CASSPTGSSSYNSPLHF
TGTGCCAGCAGTCCGACAGGCTCAAGCTCCTATAATTCACCCCTCCACTTT
>TRBV5-5|.|once|TRBJ2-5
CASSLAPLHTQYF
TGTGCCAGCAGTCTAGCCCCACTGCACACCCAGTACTTC
>TRBV7-9|TRBD1|.|TRBJ1-4
CASSEQGSTNEKLFF
TGTGCCAGCAGCGAACAGGGGAGTACTAATGAAAAACTGTTTTTT
>TRBV7-9|TRBD1|.|TRBJ1-3
CASQGQGATVSSGNTIYF
TGTGCCTCCCAGGGACAGGGGGCTACCGTAAGCTCTGGAAACACCATATATTTT
>TRBV21-1|.|.|TRBJ1-2
CASSKGVGQKDYGYTF
TGTGCCAGCAGCAAAGGGGTGGGACAAAAAGACTATGGCTACACCTTC
>TRBV11-2|TRBD1|.|TRBJ1-5
CASSLGRRDSLTGNQPQHF
TGTGCCAGCAGCTTAGGTCGGAGGGACAGTCTGACTGGCAATCAGCCCCAGCATTTT
>TRBV11-1|TRBD1|.|TRBJ1-2
CASSPGTDNGYTF
TGTGCCAGCAGCCCCGGGACAGATAATGGCTACACCTTC
>TRBV3-1/TRBV3-2|TRBD1|.|TRBJ1-2
CASSPQGAVGYTF
TGTGCCAGCAGCCCTCAGGGGGCCGTAGGCTACACCTTC
>TRBV28|TRBD1|.|TRBJ1-6
CASRPPTGANSPLHF
TGTGCCAGCAGGCCTCCGACAGGGGCCAACTCACCCCTCCACTTT
>TRBV30|TRBD2|once|TRBJ2-2
CASPLTSGTGELFF
TGTGCCTCCCCATTGACTAGCGGCACCGGGGAGCTGTTTTTT
>TRBV5-4|TRBD1|.|TRBJ1-2
CASRETGVSGYTF
TGTGCCAGCAGGGAGACAGGGGTAAGTGGCTACACCTTC
>TRBV5-1|TRBD2|.|TRBJ2-3
CASSSRLAATDTQYF
TGCGCCAGCAGCTCGAGACTAGCGGCTACAGATACGCAGTATTTT
>TRBV10-1|TRBD2|.|TRBJ2-3
CASSVSSGGRTDTQYF
TGCGCCAGCAGTGTATCTAGCGGGGGGCGCACAGATACGCAGTATTTT